Listed below are T cell receptor beta chains from one sample, sequenced in a study of T-cell reconstitution after alpha-beta-depleted transplantation in children. From the PCR reads, TCRdb called clonotypes with MiXCR, one entry per CDR3 protein. Here the sample spans under 750,000 distinct CDR3 sequences, roughly 24% being singletons. Here the sequenced sample was PBMCs, mostly from graft donor cells, taken 360 days after TCRalphabeta/CD19-depleted stem cell transplant. These receptors originate from a boy less than two years old who had a stem cell transplant for acute myeloid leukemia, so the T cells may come from the graft donor. CDR3s include the opening cysteine and the closing phenylalanine or tryptophan. D genes are given only for firm matches. Clone size is shown for a subset of rows, as once, few, many or a class of expanded clone.

size: -
J: TRBJ2-2
V: TRBV24-1
D: -
DNA: TGTGCCACCAGTGATTTGCATCAGGGCCCAGGGGAGCTGTTTTTT
CDR3: CATSDLHQGPGELFF

size: few
J: TRBJ2-3
V: TRBV7-2
D: -
DNA: TGTGCCAGCAGCTTTTGGGGGGGGGGCTCGCCTAGGGGATTACCCGATACGCAGTATTTT
CDR3: CASSFWGGGSPRGLPDTQYF

size: few
J: TRBJ2-6
V: TRBV7-9
D: -
DNA: TGTGCCAGCAGCTTAGATGGTGGGGCTGGGGCCAACGTCCTGACTTTC
CDR3: CASSLDGGAGANVLTF

size: -
J: TRBJ2-5
V: TRBV20-1
D: TRBD1
DNA: TGCAGTGCTAGCCGGACAGGAAGGATGGAGACCCAGTACTTC
CDR3: CSASRTGRMETQYF

size: many
J: TRBJ2-5
V: TRBV20-1
D: -
DNA: TGCAGTGCTAGTTTGGGGCAGGGGCAAGAGACCCAGTACTTC
CDR3: CSASLGQGQETQYF

size: -
J: TRBJ2-3
V: TRBV10-3
D: -
DNA: TGTGCCGCCGGGGCGGGGGCCAGCACAGATACGCAGTATTTT
CDR3: CAAGAGASTDTQYF

size: many
J: TRBJ1-6
V: TRBV10-2
D: -
DNA: TGCGCCGCTCGGGATCCACACGGGGCACCCCTCCACTTT
CDR3: CAARDPHGAPLHF

size: -
J: TRBJ2-1
V: TRBV12-3/TRBV12-4
D: TRBD1
DNA: TGTGCCAGCAGTCGACAGGGAGCCTCCTACAATGAGCAGTTCTTC
CDR3: CASSRQGASYNEQFF

size: few
J: TRBJ1-1
V: TRBV12-3/TRBV12-4
D: -
DNA: TGTGCCAGCAGTTCTGGTAAAGGGCCCACTGAAGCTTTCTTT
CDR3: CASSSGKGPTEAFF

size: few
J: TRBJ2-1
V: TRBV6-5
D: -
DNA: TGTGCCAGCAGTTCTTCCCGAGGGGGAGCGGGGTGGTACAATGAGCAGTTCTTC
CDR3: CASSSSRGGAGWYNEQFF

size: -
J: TRBJ2-5
V: TRBV7-9
D: -
DNA: TGTGCCAGCAGCTCCCGGAGTGTCCAAGAGACCCAGTACTTC
CDR3: CASSSRSVQETQYF

size: -
J: TRBJ2-7
V: TRBV7-9
D: -
DNA: TGTGCCAGCAGCCATGACACCTACGAGCAGTACTTC
CDR3: CASSHDTYEQYF

size: many
J: TRBJ2-5
V: TRBV20-1
D: TRBD2
DNA: TGCAGTGCTAGGAGCGGGGGGCATCAAGAGACCCAGTACTTC
CDR3: CSARSGGHQETQYF

size: -
J: TRBJ1-3
V: TRBV20-1
D: -
DNA: TGCAGTGCTAGCCAGGAGCCTGGAAACACCATATATTTT
CDR3: CSASQEPGNTIYF

size: many
J: TRBJ2-1
V: TRBV20-1
D: -
DNA: TGCAGTGCTACGCACAATGAGCAGTTCTTC
CDR3: CSATHNEQFF

size: -
J: TRBJ2-7
V: TRBV7-9
D: -
DNA: TGTGCCTCTGCAATCCGGGCTAGCGAGCAGTACTTC
CDR3: CASAIRASEQYF

size: -
J: TRBJ2-7
V: TRBV20-1
D: -
DNA: TGCAGTGCTAGAGATCCAGTGACGGTCTACGAGCAGTACTTC
CDR3: CSARDPVTVYEQYF

size: few
J: TRBJ2-3
V: TRBV20-1
D: TRBD2
DNA: TGCAGTGCTAGAACCCGGGAGACTAGCGGAATCACAGATACGCAGTATTTT
CDR3: CSARTRETSGITDTQYF

size: few
J: TRBJ2-5
V: TRBV29-1
D: TRBD2
DNA: TGCAGCGTTGAAGAGGGGACTAGCGGGGGGGCCGGAGAGACCCAGTACTTC
CDR3: CSVEEGTSGGAGETQYF

size: many
J: TRBJ2-1
V: TRBV20-1
D: TRBD2
DNA: TGCGCCCTAATGGCTAGCGGGGGCTACAATGAGCAGTTCTTC
CDR3: CALMASGGYNEQFF

size: few
J: TRBJ1-2
V: TRBV15
D: TRBD1
DNA: TGTGCCATCCCCGGGACAGGAGGGACCAAATATGGCTACACCTTC
CDR3: CAIPGTGGTKYGYTF

size: many
J: TRBJ1-4
V: TRBV7-9
D: TRBD1
DNA: TGTGCCAGCAGCTTAGCGGGACAGTCAAAACTGTTTTTT
CDR3: CASSLAGQSKLFF

size: many
J: TRBJ2-3
V: TRBV7-2
D: -
DNA: TGTGCCAGCAGTTTAGGGGCAGATACGCAGTATTTT
CDR3: CASSLGADTQYF

size: many
J: TRBJ1-6
V: TRBV6-5
D: -
DNA: TGTGCCAGCAGTTACATGAGAGGTTCACCCCTCCACTTT
CDR3: CASSYMRGSPLHF

size: many
J: TRBJ1-1
V: TRBV5-1
D: -
DNA: TGCGCCAGCAGTTCTGGACCGCCAGGGGCTTTCTTT
CDR3: CASSSGPPGAFF

size: -
J: TRBJ1-6
V: TRBV2
D: -
DNA: TGTGCCAGCAGTGTAGAGGGGAATTCACCCCTCCACTTT
CDR3: CASSVEGNSPLHF